This T cell receptor beta chain was found in a study of cytomegalovirus exposure and HLA in healthy donors (dated by TCRdb to 2015 to 2018). In terms of the full investigation: In an earlier analysis of several hundred of the donors, roughly 300 Gb of sequence data and 90 million to 120 million unique TCR beta sequences from approximately 180 million T cells were reported. The study used immunosequencing to profile the T cell repertoires of about 670 subjects and linked those repertoires to cytomegalovirus serostatus. In an earlier analysis of 500 to 650 of the donors, high-throughput TCR beta sequencing was used to judge whether each TCR beta V gene segment behaved as functional or pseudogenic. The study aimed to test whether cataloging public T cell receptors could reveal signatures of past pathogen exposure. Every repertoire in the discovery cohort had been generated on one and the same sequencing platform. HLA typing covered class I and class II loci at four-digit resolution. Roughly 300 gigabases of sequencing data and about 92 million unique TCR sequences made up an early release that covered several hundred HLA-typed donors. A later genetic analysis used genome-wide SNP genotypes for about 60% of the roughly 700 donors, treating that subset as a discovery cohort. Donor age, sex, ethnicity and CMV serostatus were compiled together with the repertoire data. A separate validation cohort of roughly 130 different subjects was used in addition to the roughly 640-subject first cohort. Typing coverage varied by locus: roughly 629-640 donors for A, B, C, DRB1 and DQB1; about 520 for DQA1; about 590 for DPA1; 450 to 480 for DPB1. Because of strong linkage in the cohort, four or five DR-DQ haplotypes were treated as single units for association and clustering. High-throughput TCR immunosequencing, statistical association of individual TCRs with disease status, and machine learning were combined to predict cytomegalovirus infection status. Of the roughly 400 genotyped donors, roughly 80% fell in the genetic ancestry cluster associated with self-reported Caucasian donors. A later analysis re-examined previously published TCR beta repertoires from 600 to 700 donors and added high-resolution HLA genotyping to investigate patterns of TCR occurrence. The later analysis used no new phenotypic data to find candidate immune exposures, relying instead on TCR beta sequences and their occurrence across donors. Across about 370 genotyped donors of the cohort, an average of approximately 240,000 unique TCR beta nucleotide sequences per donor were sequenced, and 15% to 20% of those sequences were non-productive. Points the paper makes about the study in general: The authors suggested that the approach could potentially be extended to other disease states and immunological phenotypes. In a later analysis, the rate of TCR association differed among HLA loci, with DRB1 alleles having the most associated TCRs and HLA-C alleles having the fewest. Strong co-occurrence of HLA alleles, especially DR and DQ, made assigning TCR associations to individual alleles difficult. In vitro tests confirmed that a few of the cytomegalovirus-associated TCR beta chains recognize cytomegalovirus antigens. The earlier analysis of almost 600 of the donors excluded roughly 17 rarely observed V segments, including chromosome 9 orphons, because counts were too low. According to a later analysis, parvovirus B19, influenza, CMV and Epstein-Barr virus appeared linked to several top co-occurrence clusters. The study gave a list of some 150 TCR beta chains associated with cytomegalovirus. Cytomegalovirus status was reported to be diagnosed by the classifier with high specificity and sensitivity in both the original and validation cohorts. Compared with equally common non-associated chains, HLA-associated TCR beta chains in a later analysis were more clonally expanded and had lower generation probabilities. Linkage disequilibrium might explain the correlated functional status among segregating V segments, but an unknown experimental factor could not be ruled out. In an earlier analysis of some 540 of the donors, most TCR beta V segments appeared in productive rearrangements about 87% or about 30% of the time, broadly matching IMGT annotations. Presence/absence analyses assumed roughly uniform sequencing depth across donors, an assumption that may not hold. Because HLA typing was unavailable for some donors at each locus, only the typed subset was used in association tests. Immune exposure information for the cohort was limited to CMV serostatus. Only TCR beta chains were sequenced in this cohort, and the absence of alpha or paired-chain data limited detectable features. While some public TCRs were present in many individuals, most TCR sequences turned up only very rarely across donors. In a later genetic analysis, a missense DCLRE1C variant was associated with V-gene and J-gene trimming of TCR beta chains, and the association was replicated in an independent cohort. A cluster of highly shared sequence variants was judged likely to be a technical artifact of the sequencing pipeline. According to a later genetic analysis, donors in an Asian-associated ancestry cluster had fewer N-insertions in productive TCRs than the roughly 670-donor mean. A further reported finding was that TCR beta sequences accurately predicted the HLA-A and HLA-B alleles for most subjects in the first cohort. In a later analysis, around 15,000 TCR beta sequences were associated with specific HLA alleles at a false discovery rate of 0.05. In a later analysis, most CMV-associated TCR beta chains were found to appear HLA-restricted, with HLA associations seemingly driven largely by CMV exposure.

The cohort consisted of 670 or so healthy bone marrow donors. At the time of sampling, all cohort members were nominally healthy, though unrecorded immune exposures were likely present. The donor was CMV seronegative and belonged to the group of around 350 seronegative cohort members. A peripheral blood sample was collected from each donor, and TCR beta sequencing was performed on peripheral blood mononuclear cells. Genomic DNA extraction from the blood cell samples was performed with the Qiagen DNeasy Blood Extraction Kit. Library generation was performed with the immunoSEQ multiplex PCR assay. The multiplex PCR relied on a mix of 60 forward primers for TCR Vbeta segments and 13 reverse primers for TCR Jbeta segments. A multiplex PCR assay on genomic DNA amplified the CDR3 region of rearranged TCR beta genes. The amplified TCR beta libraries were sequenced on the Illumina HiSeq System as 87-base-pair reads. Per the source publication's procedure: Across the 700 or so repertoires, a later analysis counted 60 million to 90 million unique TCR beta chains, some 11 million of which were shared by at least two donors. Raw reads were error-corrected and collapsed into unique sequences with a nearest-neighbor algorithm that merged closely related sequences to remove PCR and sequencing errors. To assign V, D and J gene segments, CDR3 sequences were aligned to IMGT reference sequences. For a sequence to be retained, a match of at least six nucleotides was required to both a V gene segment and a J gene segment. Rearrangements were classified as productive when the CDR3 lacked stop codons and remained in frame with V and J, and all other rearrangements were classified as non-productive. Following IMGT convention, CDR3 was defined as the stretch from the second conserved V-encoded cysteine up to the conserved J-encoded phenylalanine. Sequences without an unambiguous match to a single V gene segment were excluded from the earlier analysis of 450 to 750 of the donors. An earlier analysis of some 500 of the donors classified V segments as functional when productive rearrangements were above 56.7% and as segregating when the standard deviation between donors was above 5%. A statistical classification framework was built to diagnose cytomegalovirus status from the catalog of TCR beta chain sequences. V and J gene assignment, in a later analysis, came from comparing TCR nucleotide sequences with IMGT/GENE-DB human TR gene sequences. In a later analysis, CDR3 sequences and most-parsimonious VDJ recombination scenarios were assigned using the TCRdist pipeline. In a later analysis, each TCR beta chain was defined by its CDR3 amino acid sequence together with its V-gene family, and reads without a unique V-gene family were excluded. In a later analysis, around 600 highly shared, low-generation-probability nucleotide sequences were removed to address suspected cross-contamination and a sequencing artifact. In a later analysis, a clonal expansion index for each public chain was calculated from normalized within-repertoire ranks of inferred template counts. A later analysis computed generation probabilities with a VDJ recombination model fitted to out-of-frame rearrangements, and checked the results against IGoR. In a later analysis, hypergeometric tests were used to score TCR-TCR, TCR-HLA and TCR-CMV co-occurrence, with a repertoire-size bias correction applied to TCR pairs. To estimate false discovery rates, a later analysis permuted the HLA or CMV assignments 20 times. In a later analysis, co-occurring TCRs were grouped with DBSCAN, and TCRdist sequence similarity was added when clustering was performed within HLA-allele-positive subsets. Co-occurrence clustering excluded repertoires with fewer than 30,000 or more than 120,000 public chains, plus five with anomalous nucleotide sharing. Imported from immuneACCESS, the table was reduced by TCRdb to in-frame sequences with V and J called. These copies leave out some clones; in studies compared against another copy, an unresolved V gene accounts for under half, and the cause of the remainder is not known. V and J calls and clone size are given by that table; D and trimming were obtained from the DNA. The sample table lists about 210,000 clones, roughly 79% of them with a count of one. The ten largest clones capture less than 2% of the sample.

For this clone: Its cognate antigen has yet to be identified. No much larger clonotype is one base removed from it; base qualities were not supplied.

Sequences were obtained from PBMCs. The source of this sequence is a male donor in good health and CMV-seronegative.

The bases read TGTGCCAGCAGTTACTCTGGGACACTGGTGGAGACCCAGTACTTC. The translation is CASSYSGTLVETQYF. Recombination joined TRBV6-5 with TRBJ2-5, and the D gene may be TRBD1, 6 bases matching. The cysteine opens and the phenylalanine closes a CDR3 of 15 amino acids. Left in the record is the CDR3 DNA by itself, 45 bases read in frame from the first base. Between the V and J ends, shortened by 0 bases and 5 bases respectively, the junction contains 13 bases. CDR1 and CDR2 (MNHEY, SVGAGI) derive from the germline V gene.